This T cell receptor beta chain was sequenced for a study of cytomegalovirus exposure and HLA in healthy donors. With 60 Vbeta and 13 Jbeta primers, the PCR was carried out. Sequenced by immunoSEQ multiplex PCR; TCRdb stores in-frame clones only, minus some. The sample lists 120,000 to 150,000 clones, over 70% occurring once. Specimen: PBMCs. The source is a woman aged 40 to 50 in good health and CMV-seropositive.

CDR3 bases: TGCAGCGTTGGTAGGGCCTATGCGGGGGGGCTAGGTAATGAGCAGTTCTTC. This sequence encodes CSVGRAYAGGLGNEQFF. The rearrangement joins TRBV29-1 to TRBJ2-1; 9 bases line up with TRBD2. J was trimmed by 7 bases and V by 4 bases; bases with no gene match: 17. CDR3 length equals 17 residues. The germline CDR1 and CDR2 sequences are SQVTM and ANQGSEA.